Listed below are T cell receptor beta chains from one sample, sequenced in a study of blood T cell repertoires in COVID-19. This table comes from immunoSEQ multiplex PCR, and its TCRdb copy is limited to in-frame clones, with some not included. The sample lists approximately 400,000 clones, 81% seen once, with about 1.2% in the top ten. Sequencing was done on a sample of peripheral blood. The source is a human donor with acute or convalescent COVID-19. The donor label of this sample is uncertain. Both conserved end residues are part of each CDR3. D genes are given only for firm matches. Only some rows state a clone size, as once, few, many or a class for expanded clones.

TRBJ2-7	TRBD1	TRBV27	NA	TGTGCCAGCAGAGCCGGGACAGGGACTTACGAGCAGTACTTC	CASRAGTGTYEQYF
TRBJ2-7	TRBD2	TRBV27	many	TGTGCCAGCAGTCTGTACGGGACTAGCGCTTCCTACGAGCAGTACTTC	CASSLYGTSASYEQYF
TRBJ1-6	TRBD1	TRBV5-1	NA	TGCGCCAGCAGCTTGAATCTGGGGACAGCAGGCTCACCCCTCCACTTT	CASSLNLGTAGSPLHF
TRBJ2-5	TRBD1	TRBV2	NA	TGTGCCAGCAGTGACACAGGGGTTGGGGAGACCCAGTACTTC	CASSDTGVGETQYF
TRBJ1-2	NA	TRBV6-5	once	TGTGCCAGCAGTTACTCACAGGAACAACGCTATGGCTACACCTTC	CASSYSQEQRYGYTF
TRBJ1-2	TRBD1	TRBV25-1	NA	TGTGCCAGCAGTGAACTTTCGACAGGGTTGAAAGGCGGCTATGGCTACACCTTC	CASSELSTGLKGGYGYTF
TRBJ2-7	NA	TRBV13	NA	TGTGCCAGCAGCTTAGGGGGGGCCGGCTCCTACGAGCAGTACTTC	CASSLGGAGSYEQYF
TRBJ2-7	NA	TRBV15	NA	TGTGCCACCAGCAGAGGGACTACGAGTTCCTACGAGCAGTACTTC	CATSRGTTSSYEQYF
TRBJ2-6	NA	TRBV19	once	TGTGCCAGTAGCCCCAGTGGACTCAACGTCCTGACTTTC	CASSPSGLNVLTF
TRBJ2-7	TRBD2	TRBV6-5	NA	TGTGCCAGCAACCCTAGCGGGGGGCCGAATCGGCAGTACTTC	CASNPSGGPNRQYF
TRBJ1-2	NA	TRBV9	NA	TGTGCCAGCAGCGGCGCCCATGGGACAACTCCGGACGGCTACACCTTC	CASSGAHGTTPDGYTF
TRBJ2-3	TRBD2	TRBV5-1	NA	TGCGCCAGCAGCTTGGGCGTACTAGCGGGAGGACGCACAGATACGCAGTATTTT	CASSLGVLAGGRTDTQYF
TRBJ2-2	NA	TRBV7-5	NA	TGTGTCAGAAGCTTATTACTAGCGGGGGGGAGCGGGGAGCTGTTTTTT	CVRSLLLAGGSGELFF
TRBJ2-5	NA	TRBV29-1	once	TGCAGCGTGACCAGGGTCCGGGAGACCCAGTACTTC	CSVTRVRETQYF
TRBJ2-1	NA	TRBV30	NA	TGTGCCTGGAGTACAGAAGGACAGCGTTACAATGAGCAGTTCTTC	CAWSTEGQRYNEQFF
TRBJ1-1	NA	TRBV29-1	NA	TGCAGCGTTGGAGGGTACCCAACTGAAGCTTTCTTT	CSVGGYPTEAFF
TRBJ1-5	NA	TRBV5-1	NA	TGCGCCAGCAGCCCAGGAGGAGGTCAGCCCCAGCATTTT	CASSPGGGQPQHF
TRBJ1-5	NA	TRBV7-9	NA	TGTGCCAGCAGCTTAGCAGGGGGCAATCAGCCCCAGCATTTT	CASSLAGGNQPQHF
TRBJ1-2	TRBD1	TRBV7-8	NA	TGTGCCAGCAACTCCGGGGTAGGACAGGGGGCACAAGGCTACACCTTC	CASNSGVGQGAQGYTF
TRBJ1-2	TRBD1	TRBV4-1	few	TGCGCCAGCAGCCAAGCAGGGGGAGATGGCTACACCTTC	CASSQAGGDGYTF
TRBJ1-2	NA	TRBV4-2	NA	TGTGCCAGCAGCCAAGTGTCGACAGCTTATGGCTACACCTTC	CASSQVSTAYGYTF
TRBJ1-2	NA	TRBV5-4	NA	TGTGCCAGCAGCTTGGGGACAGCCTCGGTTGGCTACACCTTC	CASSLGTASVGYTF
TRBJ1-1	NA	TRBV6-5	few	TGTGCCAGCATACGGGGGGGGAACACTGAAGCTTTCTTT	CASIRGGNTEAFF
TRBJ2-7	NA	TRBV27	NA	TGTGCCAGCAGTTTAGGTCGGGAATACGAGCAGTACTTC	CASSLGREYEQYF
TRBJ1-6	TRBD1	TRBV5-6	few	TGTGCCAGCAGCCCTGAACAGGGGCGCCTATATAATTCACCCCTCCACTTT	CASSPEQGRLYNSPLHF
TRBJ2-2	NA	TRBV3-1/TRBV3-2	few	TGTGCCAGCAGCCATTGGGGGGAGGCCGGGGAGCTGTTTTTT	CASSHWGEAGELFF
TRBJ2-1	NA	TRBV15	few	TGTGCCACCAGCAGACCCGCCAAGGGGTGGGATCGGAATGAGCAGTTCTTC	CATSRPAKGWDRNEQFF
TRBJ2-7	TRBD1	TRBV19	many	TGTGCCAGTAGGAAACCGGGACAGGGCAGTGTTCGGGTGTACGAGCAGTACTTC	CASRKPGQGSVRVYEQYF
TRBJ2-7	TRBD1	TRBV7-6	NA	TGTGCCAGCAGCTTAAGCCCCGGGACAGGGGGCTACGAGCAGTACTTC	CASSLSPGTGGYEQYF
TRBJ2-1	TRBD2	TRBV4-1	NA	TGCGCCAGCAGCCATGGGGGACTAGCGGGAGACAGCGGTGAGCAGTTCTTC	CASSHGGLAGDSGEQFF
TRBJ1-2	TRBD1	TRBV27	NA	TGTGCCAGCCGTGGACAGGGCTTTTATGGCTACACCTTC	CASRGQGFYGYTF
TRBJ2-7	NA	TRBV28	NA	TGTGCCGGACACAGTTTGGGCGAGCAGTACTTC	CAGHSLGEQYF
TRBJ1-6	NA	TRBV5-6	NA	TGTGCCAGCAGCTTGACAGGAAGCTCCTATAATTCACCCCTCCACTTT	CASSLTGSSYNSPLHF
TRBJ2-3	TRBD2	TRBV24-1	NA	TGTGCCACCAGTGATCCGGGACTAGCGGGGGGCCCAGCGGATACGCAGTATTTT	CATSDPGLAGGPADTQYF
TRBJ2-6	NA	TRBV27	NA	TGTGCCAGCAGTCCCAGACAGGCGAACGGGGCCAACGTCCTGACTTTC	CASSPRQANGANVLTF